The TCR beta chain under discussion was sequenced for a study of cytomegalovirus exposure and HLA in healthy donors. Whole-study findings and limits: Associated with cytomegalovirus, according to the listing, were approximately 160 TCR beta chains.

The V gene's germline CDR1 is SGHNT and CDR2 YENEEA. The V end was cut by 5 bases, the J end by 4 bases, with 18 bases between. The CDR3 sequence is 15 residues long. With respect to this clone: Its antigen remains unidentified.

The study ran its PCR with 60 Vbeta and 13 Jbeta primers. TCRdb keeps only in-frame clones here, not all; method: immunoSEQ multiplex PCR. The data hold around 150,000 clones, with 60% to 80% observed a single time. The V and J genes are TRBV11-3 and TRBJ2-7; D perhaps matches TRBD2 (6 bases). The sequencing sample was made of PBMCs. This receptor was obtained from a man aged 50 to 60 in good health and CMV-seropositive. CDR3 in amino acids: CASSPPRGKSYEQYF. The CDR3, as DNA: TGTGCCAGCAGCCCCCCTCGGGGGAAATCGTACGAGCAGTACTTC.